This T cell receptor (beta chain) is from a study of shared clonotypes between healthy human individuals. The CDR3 sequence is 19 residues long. Germline-derived CDR1 and CDR2 are SGDLS and YYNGEE. The V and J ends lost 0 bases and 1 base respectively, with 19 bases between them. Sequencing used immunoSEQ multiplex PCR; TCRdb keeps in-frame clones, though not all of them. The sample lists some 800,000 clones; 90% to 95% were seen once. Naive CD8 cells lacked CD45RO and underwent positive selection for CCR7, leaving out terminally differentiated effector memory CD45RA+ cells. The rearrangement uses TRBV9 and TRBJ2-2; no definite D call. The material sequenced was naive CD8+ T cells sorted from blood. The clonotype originates from a man aged 30 to 39 in good health. The CDR3 here is CASSVGRRGVQENTGELFF. The DNA for the CDR3 is TGTGCCAGCAGCGTAGGAAGGCGAGGAGTGCAGGAGAACACCGGGGAGCTGTTTTTT.